The 20 T cell receptor beta chains below all came from one sample that was sequenced in a study of blood T cell repertoires in COVID-19. Assay: immunoSEQ multiplex PCR; the TCRdb copy retains only in-frame clones and omits some. The sample records tens of thousands of clones, roughly 86% being singletons. Sequencing used peripheral blood. The receptors derive from a man between 60 and 70 years old with active or convalescent COVID-19.

This clone was detected a few times. V usage is TRBV7-2 and J usage is TRBJ2-2, with 11 bases identical to TRBD2. With 7 bases clipped from V and 1 base from J, the junction kept 11 bases outside the gene matches. The length of the CDR3 is 18 residues. The germline V gene has CDR1 SGHTA and CDR2 FQGNSA. The CDR3 is CASTQGLAGGVNTGELFF. The CDR3 coding sequence is TGTGCCAGCACCCAAGGCCTAGCGGGGGGTGTGAACACCGGGGAGCTGTTTTTT.

V is TRBV10-3 and J is TRBJ2-3, with TRBD2 matching over 8 bases. In germline, CDR1 is ENHRY, CDR2 SYGVKD. The CDR3 covers 17 residues. The ends lost 4 bases at V and 1 base at J; junction bases unmatched: 10. CDR3 sequence (DNA): TGTGCCATCAGTGGTGAGTCGGGTAGCGGGGGCACAGATACGCAGTATTTT. Its translation is CAISGESGSGGTDTQYF.

V usage is TRBV5-1 and J usage is TRBJ2-1; TRBD2 aligns across 8 bases. The junction had 4 bases not matched to a gene; V was cut back by 0 bases and J by 2 bases. The CDR3 extends over 16 amino acids. Germline CDR1 and CDR2: SGHRS and YFSETQ. Written as DNA, the CDR3 is TGCGCCAGCAGCTTGGATCAGCGGGGGACCTACAATGAGCAGTTCTTC. Residues: CASSLDQRGTYNEQFF.

The genes are TRBV18 and TRBJ1-5; possibly TRBD1 for D (6 bases). The CDR3 extends over 14 amino acids. The V and J ends lost 5 bases and 0 bases respectively, with 8 bases between them. Germline lookup yields CDR1 KGHSH and CDR2 LQKENI. The CDR3 DNA sequence: TGTGCCAGCTCAGCAGGGGATAGCAATCAGCCCCAGCATTTT. This sequence encodes CASSAGDSNQPQHF.

This rearrangement joins TRBV9 to TRBJ2-7; D gene ambiguous. V lost 3 bases and J 0 bases, leaving 13 bases between the germline ends. Looked up from germline, CDR1 is SGDLS and CDR2 is YYNGEE. The CDR3 length is 15 residues. CDR3 amino acids: CASSAGATHSYEQYF. CDR3 nucleotides: TGTGCCAGCAGCGCCGGCGCGACACACTCCTACGAGCAGTACTTC.

The chain links TRBV18 to TRBJ2-2; D may be TRBD1 (6 bases). Germline V lookup: CDR1 KGHSH, CDR2 LQKENI. V shed 1 base and J shed 7 bases, with 25 bases lying between them. The CDR3 spans 19 residues. The CDR3 sequence is CASSPQMMGAPAFGGELFF. CDR3 in DNA: TGTGCCAGCTCACCACAAATGATGGGGGCCCCGGCATTCGGCGGGGAGCTGTTTTTT.

The rearrangement uses TRBV7-9 and TRBJ1-2; TRBD1 matches 12 bases. Germline lookup yields CDR1 SEHNR and CDR2 FQNEAQ (reference sequence). J lost 4 bases, V lost 4 bases, and 7 bases had no gene match. This CDR3 contains 16 residues. CDR3 coding DNA: TGTGCCAGCAGCTCAACCTGGGGACAGGGGGCCTATGGCTACACCTTC. Protein sequence: CASSSTWGQGAYGYTF. Using reference TRBV7-9 and TRBJ1-2 for the parts outside the CDR3, the full variable domain is DTGVSQNPRHKITKRGQNVTFRCDPISEHNRLYWYRQTLGQGPEFLTYFQNEAQLEKSRLLSDRFSAERPKGSFSTLEIQRTEQGDSAMYLCASSSTWGQGAYGYTFGSGTRLTVV.

This rearrangement joins TRBV18 to TRBJ1-5; a possible D gene is TRBD1 (5 bases). From germline, CDR1 is KGHSH and CDR2 LQKENI. This CDR3 spans 13 amino acids. The ends were cut back, 3 bases at V and 4 bases at J, with 7 bases in the middle. The CDR3 DNA is TGTGCCAGCTCACCGGGGGGAAATCAGCCCCAGCATTTT. Its translation is CASSPGGNQPQHF.

The CDR3 is CASRALSSGEETQYF. In nucleotides, the CDR3 is TGCGCCAGCCGGGCCCTGTCCAGCGGGGAGGAGACCCAGTACTTC. The chain joins TRBV5-1 to TRBJ2-5; 7 nucleotides align to TRBD2. V was clipped by 7 bases and J by 5 bases; unmatched bases: 14. Germline V lookup: CDR1 SGHRS, CDR2 YFSETQ. The CDR3 totals 15 residues.

In its sample, this clone is medium-sized (0.01 to 0.1%). The V gene is TRBV19, the J gene TRBJ2-7; 10 bases map to TRBD2. The length of the CDR3 is 15 residues. Losses at the gene ends were 3 bases for V and 4 bases for J; bases not matched to a gene: 6. Germline V gene sequence: CDR1 LNHDA, CDR2 SQIVND (reference sequence). CDR3 in amino acids: CASSMGLAGVYEQYF. The CDR3, as DNA: TGTGCCAGTAGTATGGGCCTAGCGGGGGTTTACGAGCAGTACTTC.

The chain carries TRBV4-1 and TRBJ1-2; D perhaps matches TRBD1 (6 bases). Germline lookup yields CDR1 MGHRA and CDR2 YSYEKL. V gave up 1 base and J gave up 4 bases, with 16 bases separating them. The CDR3 is 16 amino acids. CDR3 protein: CASSQVSGQTFYGYTF. The CDR3 DNA follows: TGCGCCAGCAGCCAAGTTTCCGGACAGACGTTCTATGGCTACACCTTC.

The CDR3 spells CASRQGPYYEQYF. The CDR3 region has the DNA TGTGCCAGCAGACAGGGGCCTTATTACGAGCAGTACTTC. This rearrangement joins TRBV28 to TRBJ2-7, with 7 bases lining up with TRBD1. The CDR3 consists of 13 residues. The germline V gene has CDR1 MDHEN and CDR2 SYDVKM. The V segment lost 6 bases and the J segment 4 bases; nucleotides outside the gene matches: 6.

This clone appeared a few times. One end of the junction does not line up with germline, which may come from a read error. The same CDR3 can be traced to other DNA sequences in this sample. CDR3: CASRQGMNTEAFF. The CDR3 nucleotides read TGTGCCAGTCGACAGGGTATGAATACTGAAGCTTTCTTT. The chain employs TRBV19 and TRBJ1-1; TRBD1 aligns across 7 bases. This CDR3 has 13 amino acids. CDR1 and CDR2 from the germline V gene are LNHDA and SQIVND (reference sequence). Filled out from reference TRBV19 and TRBJ1-1, the complete variable domain reads DGGITQSPKYLFRKEGQNVTLSCEQNLNHDAMYWYRQDPGQGLRLIYYSQIVNDFQKGDIAEGYSVSREKKESFPLTVTSAQKNPTAFYLCASRQGMNTEAFFGQGTRLTVV.

This clone appeared a few times. The chain joins TRBV7-8 to TRBJ2-1; unclear D gene. The CDR3 covers 16 residues. CDR1 and CDR2 from the germline V gene are SGHVS and FQNEAQ. The V end was cut by 3 bases, the J end by 4 bases, with 16 bases between. CDR3 amino acids: CASSFVSSEFYNEQFF. The CDR3 DNA reads TGTGCCAGCAGCTTTGTTAGTTCTGAATTTTACAATGAGCAGTTCTTC.

The CDR3 DNA reads TGTGCCATCAGTTTCCGGGACAGGAGAACTGAAGCTTTCTTT. Its translation is CAISFRDRRTEAFF. The V gene is TRBV10-3, the J gene TRBJ1-1; TRBD1 agrees at 8 bases. Germline loops: CDR1 ENHRY, CDR2 SYGVKD. The ends lost 5 bases at V and 5 bases at J; junction bases unmatched: 7. The CDR3 contains 14 residues.

The CDR3 loop is CASSQGYGGRTYEQYF. DNA of the CDR3: TGTGCCAGCAGCCAAGGTTACGGGGGGCGAACCTACGAGCAGTACTTC. The V and J genes are TRBV3-1 (or the pseudogene TRBV3-2) and TRBJ2-7; weak D call: TRBD2 (7 bases). CDR1 is LGHDT and CDR2 is YNNKEL in the germline V gene (reference sequence). V shed 1 base and J shed 2 bases, with 15 bases lying between them. This CDR3 region has 16 residues.

This chain joins TRBV12-3 or TRBV12-4 and TRBJ2-2, with D possibly TRBD1 on 5 matching bases. Trimming took off 5 bases at V and 6 bases at J, with 10 bases between the two ends. The CDR3 spans 13 residues. The CDR3 region has the DNA TGTGCCAGCAGTACGACAGTTGCCGGGGAGCTGTTTTTT. Its translation is CASSTTVAGELFF.

The V and J genes are TRBV24-1 and TRBJ2-5, with TRBD2 matching 8 bases. The CDR3 has 17 amino acids. CDR1 and CDR2 (germline): KGHDR, SFDVKD. J lost 2 bases, V lost 1 base, and 8 bases had no gene match. CDR3 protein: CATSDFSVASGQETQYF. The DNA of the CDR3 is TGTGCCACCAGTGATTTTTCGGTGGCTAGCGGGCAAGAGACCCAGTACTTC.

The CDR3 DNA sequence: TGTGCCAGCAGCCATGGGACAGTCACAGATACGCAGTATTTT. This encodes CASSHGTVTDTQYF. The rearrangement uses TRBV3-1 (or the pseudogene TRBV3-2) and TRBJ2-3, with 7 bases matching TRBD1. Germline V gene lookup returns CDR1 LGHDT and CDR2 YNNKEL (reference sequence). V lost 3 bases and J lost 2; bases outside the gene matches: 2. The CDR3 spans 14 residues.

The J gene is TRBJ2-5, the V gene TRBV29-1, with 7 bases fitting TRBD1. This CDR3 is built from 14 residues. Germline CDR1 is SQVTM and CDR2 is ANQGSEA. Trimming cost V 7 bases and J 1 base; bases outside gene matches: 9. CDR3 bases: TGCAGCGCCACAAGGGGACAGAGCCAAGAGACCCAGTACTTC. Its protein product is CSATRGQSQETQYF.